The 24 T cell receptor beta chains given below trace back to one sample, sequenced in a study of TIL therapy for anti-PD-1-resistant metastatic lung cancer. Sequencing used immunoSEQ v3. Using immunoSEQ multiplex PCR, the repertoire was profiled, and TCRdb retains in-frame clones only, with some absent. In the table there are approximately 57,000 clones, more than 80% of which are singletons. Regarding time point: pre-treatment sample, taken before nivolumab and TIL therapy. The sequencing used blood, collected at baseline. Every receptor here comes from a person aged 25-79 years with non-small cell lung cancer.

The chain links TRBV6-4 to TRBJ2-3; 12 positions match TRBD2. The CDR3 consists of 16 residues. With V trimmed by 0 bases and J by 4 bases, 2 bases remained unmatched. The V gene's germline CDR1 is MRHNA and CDR2 SNTAGT. The CDR3 coding sequence is TGTGCCAGCAGTGACTCCCCTAGCGGGGGGGCAGATACGCAGTATTTT. The encoded protein is CASSDSPSGGADTQYF.

The CDR3 region is CASSRAPGRDTQYF. DNA of the CDR3: TGTGCCAGCAGCCGCGCCCCAGGACGAGATACGCAGTATTTT. The chain combines TRBV7-2 with TRBJ2-3; D gene ambiguous. CDR3 size: 14 residues. V shed 5 bases and J shed 5 bases, with 14 bases lying between them. In germline, CDR1 is SGHTA, CDR2 FQGNSA.

This clone was detected once. The chain carries TRBV30 and TRBJ2-7; possibly TRBD1 for D (6 bases). Germline CDR1 reads GTSNPN; CDR2 reads SVGIG (reference sequence). The V end lost 5 bases, the J end lost 3 bases, and 14 bases lay between the germline ends. The CDR3 is 13 amino acids. Here the CDR3 reads CAWARGLNYEQYF. The CDR3 region has the DNA TGTGCCTGGGCTAGGGGGTTAAACTACGAGCAGTACTTC.

The chain combines TRBV10-1 with TRBJ2-1; D is possibly TRBD2 (5 bases). CDR1 WNHNN and CDR2 SYGVQD come from the germline V gene (reference sequence). The V and J ends lost 11 bases and 6 bases respectively, with 17 bases between them. There are 13 residues in the CDR3. This chain's CDR3 is CAVHSGLPNEQFF. The CDR3, as DNA: TGCGCCGTCCACTCTGGACTTCCCAATGAGCAGTTCTTC.

The chain has TRBV24-1 and TRBJ1-4; D uncertain. Trimming cost V 2 bases and J 7 bases, with 7 bases left between them. The CDR3 consists of 13 residues. The V gene's germline CDR1 is KGHDR and CDR2 SFDVKD. In DNA form, the CDR3 reads TGTGCCACCAGTGATTCCCTGGGTGAAAAACTGTTTTTT. Amino acids: CATSDSLGEKLFF.

This rearrangement joins TRBV9 to TRBJ2-2; D may match TRBD1 or TRBD2 (5 bases each). Germline CDR1 is SGDLS and CDR2 is YYNGEE. V was clipped by 3 bases and J by 8 bases, with 14 bases between them. The CDR3 sequence is 14 residues long. The chain's CDR3 is CASSGGPLTGELFF. The CDR3 region has the DNA TGTGCCAGCAGCGGGGGACCCTTAACTGGGGAGCTGTTTTTT.

The chain carries TRBV6-2 or TRBV6-3 and TRBJ2-7; D is undetermined. From germline, CDR1 is MNHEY and CDR2 SVGEGT. With 6 bases removed from V and 7 bases from J, the gap between germline ends came to 19 bases. The CDR3 has 14 residues. DNA of the CDR3: TGTGCCAGCAGCCTACTCAGAGTCGAGGAGGAGCAGTACTTC. Residues: CASSLLRVEEEQYF.

The chain couples TRBV7-9 to TRBJ2-6; D perhaps matches TRBD2 (5 bases). This CDR3 has 15 residues. The V gene's germline CDR1 is SEHNR and CDR2 FQNEAQ (reference sequence). Trimming removed 2 bases at V and 2 bases at J, with 7 bases between. The CDR3 DNA follows: TGTGCCAGCAGCTTATACGGGGCTGGGGCCAACGTCCTGACTTTC. It translates to CASSLYGAGANVLTF.

This sequence joins TRBV9 and TRBJ1-2, with D possibly TRBD1 on 5 matching bases. The germline V gene has CDR1 SGDLS and CDR2 YYNGEE. V gave up 4 bases and J gave up 4 bases, with 17 bases separating them. The CDR3 covers 15 residues. CDR3 sequence: CASSLTSGGTYGYTF. For the CDR3, the DNA is TGTGCCAGCAGCCTTACCTCGGGAGGGACCTATGGCTACACCTTC.

The CDR3 sequence: CAWSLGSQYF. The CDR3 region has the DNA TGTGCCTGGAGTCTAGGGTCCCAGTACTTC. This rearrangement joins TRBV30 to TRBJ2-5; D is uncertain. The CDR3 covers 10 residues. CDR1 is GTSNPN and CDR2 is SVGIG in the germline V gene (reference sequence). The germline V and J ends were trimmed by 2 bases and 9 bases, with 7 bases remaining between them. Based on the CDR3 plus reference TRBV30 and TRBJ2-5, the full variable domain is SQTIHQWPATLVQPVGSPLSLECTVEGTSNPNLYWYRQAAGRGLQLLFYSVGIGQISSEVPQNLSASRPQDRQFILSSKKLLLSDSGFYLCAWSLGSQYFGPGTRLLVL.

CDR3 nucleotides: TGTGGGCGGGGAGAGACCCAGTACTTC. It specifies CGRGETQYF. The J gene is TRBJ2-5, the V gene TRBV11-2; the D gene is possibly TRBD2 (6 bases). The germline V gene encodes CDR1 SGHAT and CDR2 FQNNGV. The CDR3 loop spans 9 amino acids. Supplemented by reference TRBV11-2 and TRBJ2-5, the full variable domain reads EAGVAQSPRYKIIEKRQSVAFWCNPISGHATLYWYQQILGQGPKLLIQFQNNGVVDDSQLPKDRFSAERLKGVDSTLKIQPAKLEDSAVYLCGRGETQYFGPGTRLLVL.

The chain combines TRBV24-1 with TRBJ2-1, with a weak D call TRBD2 (6 bases). The CDR3 totals 13 residues. Germline values: CDR1 KGHDR, CDR2 SFDVKD. The V and J ends lost 1 base and 7 bases respectively, with 7 bases between them. The CDR3 region is CATSDLRGNEQFF. DNA for the CDR3: TGTGCCACCAGTGATTTACGGGGGAATGAGCAGTTCTTC.

This chain links TRBV28 with TRBJ2-3; 9 nucleotides agree with TRBD2. Germline V lookup: CDR1 MDHEN, CDR2 SYDVKM. The J segment lost 1 base and the V segment lost 8 bases, leaving 7 bases of the junction unmatched. This CDR3 region has 15 residues. CDR3 sequence reads: CASFQLAGGTDTQYF. CDR3 nucleotides: TGTGCCAGCTTTCAACTAGCGGGTGGCACAGATACGCAGTATTTT.

This clone occurred a few times. J is TRBJ1-1 and V is TRBV30; D is possibly TRBD1 (5 bases). Per the germline V gene, CDR1 is GTSNPN and CDR2 is SVGIG (reference sequence). V lost 5 bases and J 6 bases, leaving 16 bases between the germline ends. This CDR3 contains 13 residues. The CDR3 loop reads CAWWARGMPEAFF. The CDR3 nucleotides are TGTGCCTGGTGGGCACGGGGGATGCCTGAAGCTTTCTTT.

This sequence joins TRBV7-2 and TRBJ1-4; D not resolved. The germline V gene encodes CDR1 SGHTA and CDR2 FQGNSA. The CDR3 consists of 15 residues. Trimming cost V 5 bases and J 4 bases, with 14 bases left between them. This CDR3 reads CASSPPGFGNEKLFF. In DNA form, the CDR3 reads TGTGCCAGCAGCCCCCCGGGCTTTGGTAATGAAAAACTGTTTTTT.

This clone was detected once. The chain couples TRBV24-1 to TRBJ2-7; 8 bases match TRBD2. The V gene end was trimmed by 2 bases and the J gene end by 5 bases; junction bases not matched to a gene: 7. This CDR3 region has 15 residues. CDR1 and CDR2 from the germline V gene are KGHDR and SFDVKD. The CDR3 coding sequence is TGTGCCACCAGTGATTCCAAGACCGGGGGGGACGAGCAGTACTTC. Translation: CATSDSKTGGDEQYF.

The rearrangement links TRBV7-9 to TRBJ2-7; 13 bases are a match to TRBD2. The CDR3 totals 17 residues. Germline V CDR1 and CDR2: SEHNR, FQNEAQ (reference sequence). The ends lost 6 bases at V and 5 bases at J; junction bases unmatched: 13. The CDR3 sequence: CASSSLTGLAGVNEQYF. The CDR3 nucleotides read TGTGCCAGCAGTTCTCTTACAGGACTAGCGGGAGTGAACGAGCAGTACTTC.

V gene TRBV28 combines with J gene TRBJ1-4, with 10 bases fitting TRBD1. CDR1 is MDHEN and CDR2 is SYDVKM in the germline V gene. This CDR3 contains 17 residues. The ends lost 7 bases at V and 3 bases at J; junction bases unmatched: 11. Here the CDR3 reads CASTQGTGDRSNEKLFF. The CDR3 nucleotides read TGTGCCAGCACCCAAGGGACAGGGGATCGTTCTAATGAAAAACTGTTTTTT.

CDR3 in amino acids: CSASPTGGTDTQYF. CDR3 DNA: TGCAGTGCTAGTCCCACAGGGGGCACAGATACGCAGTATTTT. The chain links TRBV20-1 to TRBJ2-3, with 7 bases lining up with TRBD1. The J segment lost 1 base and the V segment lost 3 bases, leaving 4 bases of the junction unmatched. Germline assignment: CDR1 DFQATT and CDR2 SNEGSKA (reference sequence). This CDR3 comprises 14 residues.

The rearrangement links TRBV10-1 to TRBJ2-5, with D perhaps matching TRBD2 (6 bases). CDR1 is WNHNN, CDR2 SYGVQD, per germline (reference sequence). Deletions cut 4 bases from V and 5 bases from J, with 11 bases between. CDR3 length: 13 amino acids. As DNA, the CDR3 is TGCGCCAGCAGTGGTCGCGGGGAGGAGACCCAGTACTTC. It yields the protein CASSGRGEETQYF.

The rearrangement joins TRBV6-6 to TRBJ2-1, with D perhaps matching TRBD1 or TRBD2 (5 bases each). The CDR3 has 14 amino acids. Trimming removed 6 bases from V and 6 bases from J, with 15 bases in between. CDR1 is MNHNY, CDR2 SVGAGI, per germline (reference sequence). In DNA, the CDR3 is TGTGCCAGCAGAGAGGGACCTTTGGGCAATGAGCAGTTCTTC. This codes for CASREGPLGNEQFF.

V is TRBV4-3 and J is TRBJ2-3; tentative D call: TRBD2 (6 bases). Deletions cut 4 bases from V and 6 bases from J, with 17 bases between. CDR3 length: 15 amino acids. Germline V gene sequence: CDR1 LGHNA, CDR2 YSLEER. CDR3 coding DNA: TGCGCCAGCAGCCGGGAGACTAGTGCCGGGGATACGCAGTATTTT. Protein sequence: CASSRETSAGDTQYF.

This sequence joins TRBV7-9 and TRBJ2-2, with 12 bases aligning to TRBD2. The CDR3 runs 15 residues. The V and J ends lost 6 bases and 4 bases, in that order; junction bases with no gene match: 3. Germline-derived CDR1 and CDR2 are SEHNR and FQNEAQ (reference sequence). The CDR3 DNA reads as TGTGCCAGCAGAAGACTAGCGGGAGCCACCGGGGAGCTGTTTTTT. It is translated as CASRRLAGATGELFF. Supplemented by reference TRBV7-9 and TRBJ2-2, the full variable domain reads DTGVSQNPRHKITKRGQNVTFRCDPISEHNRLYWYRQTLGQGPEFLTYFQNEAQLEKSRLLSDRFSAERPKGSFSTLEIQRTEQGDSAMYLCASRRLAGATGELFFGEGSRLTVL.

The V and J genes are TRBV28 and TRBJ1-1, with D unclear. The CDR3 contains 13 residues. Deletions cut 7 bases from V and 0 bases from J, with 9 bases between. The germline V gene encodes CDR1 MDHEN and CDR2 SYDVKM. The CDR3 nucleotides read TGTGCCAGCACCTCCCTCCTGAACACTGAAGCTTTCTTT. Encoded protein: CASTSLLNTEAFF.